This TCR beta chain stems from a study of T cell responses to AZD1222 COVID-19 vaccine. Study-level background: Second-dose groups at about 4 or about 12 weeks were pooled.

Comments on this clone: Its cognate antigen is unknown.

The CDR3 runs to 15 residues. V lost 5 bases, J lost 5 bases, and 12 bases stayed unmatched. From germline, CDR1 is SEHNR and CDR2 FQNEAQ (reference sequence). General study points: The donor cohort was predominantly white British with a female majority, and clonal diversity may have been underestimated.

Sequenced by immunoSEQ multiplex PCR; TCRdb stores in-frame clones only, minus some. The profile shows about 96,000 clones, 85% to 90% of them singletons. The sequence was obtained from an adult in good health. This sequence joins TRBV7-9 and TRBJ2-7, with 7 bases that match TRBD1. The sequences come from peripheral blood, collected on day 0 of AZD1222 vaccination. This CDR3 reads CASSGSRDSSHEQYF. In DNA, the CDR3 is TGTGCCAGCAGCGGAAGCCGGGACAGTAGCCACGAGCAGTACTTC.